This is a list of T cell receptor beta chains from one sample in a study of cytomegalovirus exposure and HLA in healthy donors. TCRdb's copy holds only in-frame clones and misses some; the assay was immunoSEQ multiplex PCR. The sample lists 250,000 to 350,000 clones; more than 80% were seen once. Sample: PBMCs. The origin of the receptors is a middle-aged man in good health and CMV-seropositive. CDR3s include the opening cysteine and the closing phenylalanine or tryptophan. Fields, in order: J gene, clone size, D gene, V gene, CDR3 DNA, CDR3 protein. A D gene is named only where the DNA matches it firmly. Expanded clones are given a class, and other clones once, few, many or no size at all.

J gene: TRBJ1-2
clone size: once
D gene: TRBD1
V gene: TRBV11-2
CDR3 DNA: TGTGCCAGCAGCCCACCGACAGGGGTTAACTATGGCTACACCTTC
CDR3 protein: CASSPPTGVNYGYTF

J gene: TRBJ2-1
clone size: -
D gene: -
V gene: TRBV7-9
CDR3 DNA: TGTTCCAGCAGCTTAGACCAGGCGACGCAGTTCTTC
CDR3 protein: CSSSLDQATQFF

J gene: TRBJ2-5
clone size: -
D gene: -
V gene: TRBV18
CDR3 DNA: TGTGCCAGCTCAAGCGGCCGGGGCCAGTACTTC
CDR3 protein: CASSSGRGQYF

J gene: TRBJ1-1
clone size: -
D gene: TRBD1
V gene: TRBV7-2
CDR3 DNA: TGTGCCAGCAGCAAGCTAACAGGGGGGGAGACGAACACTGAAGCTTTCTTT
CDR3 protein: CASSKLTGGETNTEAFF

J gene: TRBJ2-3
clone size: -
D gene: TRBD2
V gene: TRBV27
CDR3 DNA: TGTGCCAGCAGTTTGGGGGGGAGCACAGATACGCAGTATTTT
CDR3 protein: CASSLGGSTDTQYF

J gene: TRBJ2-7
clone size: -
D gene: TRBD1
V gene: TRBV18
CDR3 DNA: TGTGCCAGCTCATCCGGGACAGTTGCCTACGAGCAGTACTTC
CDR3 protein: CASSSGTVAYEQYF

J gene: TRBJ2-3
clone size: -
D gene: -
V gene: TRBV19
CDR3 DNA: TGTGCCAGTAGTATCTGGGGCGGAGCCAGCACAGATACGCAGTATTTT
CDR3 protein: CASSIWGGASTDTQYF

J gene: TRBJ1-5
clone size: -
D gene: -
V gene: TRBV6-1
CDR3 DNA: TGTGCCAGCAGTCAGCTCAGGCCGCCCCAGCATTTT
CDR3 protein: CASSQLRPPQHF

J gene: TRBJ2-1
clone size: -
D gene: TRBD2
V gene: TRBV5-8
CDR3 DNA: TGTGCCAGCAGCTTGAGGTTAGCGGGAATTTACAATGAGCAGTTCTTC
CDR3 protein: CASSLRLAGIYNEQFF

J gene: TRBJ2-5
clone size: -
D gene: TRBD1
V gene: TRBV5-6
CDR3 DNA: TGTGCCAGCAGCTTGGAAGTGAGACAGGGGGAAGAGACCCAGTACTTC
CDR3 protein: CASSLEVRQGEETQYF

J gene: TRBJ1-5
clone size: once
D gene: -
V gene: TRBV28
CDR3 DNA: TGTGCCAGCAGTTCGGGCGGGCGACCCCAGCATTTT
CDR3 protein: CASSSGGRPQHF

J gene: TRBJ2-7
clone size: -
D gene: TRBD1
V gene: TRBV28
CDR3 DNA: TGTGCCAGCAGTGAACCGGGACAGGCCTCCTACGAGCAGTACTTC
CDR3 protein: CASSEPGQASYEQYF

J gene: TRBJ1-1
clone size: -
D gene: TRBD1
V gene: TRBV28
CDR3 DNA: TGTGCCAGCAGCCGACAGGGGCCTTATGAAGCTTTCTTT
CDR3 protein: CASSRQGPYEAFF

J gene: TRBJ2-7
clone size: -
D gene: TRBD1
V gene: TRBV9
CDR3 DNA: TGTGCCAGCAGCCCAGGAGGAGGACAGGGTTCCTACGAGCAGTACTTC
CDR3 protein: CASSPGGGQGSYEQYF

J gene: TRBJ2-7
clone size: -
D gene: -
V gene: TRBV28
CDR3 DNA: TGTGCCAGCAGTTCAAGGGACATGATGACCTACGAGCAGTACTTC
CDR3 protein: CASSSRDMMTYEQYF

J gene: TRBJ2-7
clone size: -
D gene: TRBD2
V gene: TRBV6-5
CDR3 DNA: TGTGCCAGCAGCTCGGGGGGAATTACATACGAGCAGTACTTC
CDR3 protein: CASSSGGITYEQYF

J gene: TRBJ1-1
clone size: -
D gene: -
V gene: TRBV6-1
CDR3 DNA: TGTGCCAGCAGTGAAGCGGGCCTCGACATGAACACTGCAGCTTTCTTT
CDR3 protein: CASSEAGLDMNTAAFF

J gene: TRBJ1-2
clone size: -
D gene: -
V gene: TRBV28
CDR3 DNA: TGTGCCAGCAGTTACAGGGATGTCTTCCTAGGGTATGGCTACACCTTC
CDR3 protein: CASSYRDVFLGYGYTF

J gene: TRBJ2-3
clone size: once
D gene: TRBD2
V gene: TRBV5-4
CDR3 DNA: TGTGCCAGCAGCCGGACTAGCGGATCGCAGTATTTT
CDR3 protein: CASSRTSGSQYF

J gene: TRBJ1-2
clone size: -
D gene: -
V gene: TRBV6-5
CDR3 DNA: TGTGCCAGCAGTTACTCAAGGGGCTCGGGTGGCTACACCTTC
CDR3 protein: CASSYSRGSGGYTF

J gene: TRBJ2-2
clone size: -
D gene: TRBD1
V gene: TRBV30
CDR3 DNA: TGTGCCTGGAGGACAGGGGCCACCGGGGAGCTGTTTTTT
CDR3 protein: CAWRTGATGELFF

J gene: TRBJ2-2
clone size: -
D gene: TRBD1
V gene: TRBV19
CDR3 DNA: TGTGCCAGTAGAGGACAGGGGTTGAACACCGGGGAGCTGTTTTTT
CDR3 protein: CASRGQGLNTGELFF

J gene: TRBJ1-5
clone size: -
D gene: TRBD1
V gene: TRBV18
CDR3 DNA: TGTGCCAGCTCACCGGGGACAGGGGTGAGGAATCAGCCCCAGCATTTT
CDR3 protein: CASSPGTGVRNQPQHF

J gene: TRBJ1-5
clone size: -
D gene: TRBD1
V gene: TRBV5-3
CDR3 DNA: TGTGCCAGAAGACACCGGGACAGGGGCGAGAATAGCAATCAGCCCCAGCATTTT
CDR3 protein: CARRHRDRGENSNQPQHF

J gene: TRBJ1-3
clone size: -
D gene: TRBD1
V gene: TRBV28
CDR3 DNA: TGTGCCAGCAGTTCAGGACAGGGGGCTTATGGAAACACCATATATTTT
CDR3 protein: CASSSGQGAYGNTIYF

J gene: TRBJ2-3
clone size: -
D gene: TRBD2
V gene: TRBV30
CDR3 DNA: TGTGCCTGGAGTGTCAGAAGCGGGACGACAGATACGCAGTATTTT
CDR3 protein: CAWSVRSGTTDTQYF

J gene: TRBJ2-5
clone size: once
D gene: -
V gene: TRBV4-1
CDR3 DNA: TGCGCCAGCAGCCAAGAGGTCCGGGCAGGGGAAGAGACCCAGTACTTC
CDR3 protein: CASSQEVRAGEETQYF

J gene: TRBJ2-1
clone size: -
D gene: -
V gene: TRBV15
CDR3 DNA: TGTGCCACCAGCAGAGAGCGGGGGACACAATACAATGAGCAGTTCTTC
CDR3 protein: CATSRERGTQYNEQFF

J gene: TRBJ2-3
clone size: -
D gene: -
V gene: TRBV7-2
CDR3 DNA: TGTGCCAGCAGCTTAACGGTTAGCACAGATACGCAGTATTTT
CDR3 protein: CASSLTVSTDTQYF

J gene: TRBJ2-7
clone size: -
D gene: TRBD1
V gene: TRBV5-4
CDR3 DNA: TGTGCCAGCAGCTGGGGACAGGGCTACGAGCAGTACTTC
CDR3 protein: CASSWGQGYEQYF

J gene: TRBJ2-7
clone size: -
D gene: -
V gene: TRBV11-2
CDR3 DNA: TGTGCCAGCAGCCGGGGAGAATCCTACGAGCAGTACTTC
CDR3 protein: CASSRGESYEQYF

J gene: TRBJ2-7
clone size: -
D gene: TRBD1
V gene: TRBV27
CDR3 DNA: TGTGCCAGCAGTTGGGGGACAGGGTTTGCCTACGAGCAGTACTTC
CDR3 protein: CASSWGTGFAYEQYF

J gene: TRBJ2-3
clone size: -
D gene: TRBD2
V gene: TRBV5-6
CDR3 DNA: TGTGCCAGCAGCTTGGCCCGCGGGAGGGCCAGCACAGATACGCAGTATTTT
CDR3 protein: CASSLARGRASTDTQYF

J gene: TRBJ1-1
clone size: -
D gene: -
V gene: TRBV29-1
CDR3 DNA: TGCAGCGCCTGCCTGGGGGGAGCAACTGAAGCTTTCTTT
CDR3 protein: CSACLGGATEAFF

J gene: TRBJ2-2
clone size: -
D gene: -
V gene: TRBV6-5
CDR3 DNA: TGTGCCAGCCGGGGAACGAACACCGGGGAGCTGTTTTTT
CDR3 protein: CASRGTNTGELFF

J gene: TRBJ1-1
clone size: -
D gene: TRBD1
V gene: TRBV6-1
CDR3 DNA: TGTGCCAGCAGAAGACAGGGACTGAACACTGAAGCTTTCTTT
CDR3 protein: CASRRQGLNTEAFF

J gene: TRBJ2-5
clone size: few
D gene: -
V gene: TRBV5-1
CDR3 DNA: TGCGCCAGCAGGACGGCGCCAGGGAGGGAGACCCAGTACTTC
CDR3 protein: CASRTAPGRETQYF

J gene: TRBJ2-5
clone size: few
D gene: -
V gene: TRBV27
CDR3 DNA: TGTGCCAGCAGTAGTCTACTAGGGGGTGGGTACCAAGAGACCCAGTACTTC
CDR3 protein: CASSSLLGGGYQETQYF

J gene: TRBJ1-2
clone size: -
D gene: TRBD1
V gene: TRBV19
CDR3 DNA: TGTGCCAGTACGACAGGGGGCAATGGCTACACCTTC
CDR3 protein: CASTTGGNGYTF

J gene: TRBJ2-7
clone size: -
D gene: TRBD1
V gene: TRBV7-8
CDR3 DNA: TGTGCCAGCAGCTTAGCCGGACAGGCCTACGAGCAGTACTTC
CDR3 protein: CASSLAGQAYEQYF

J gene: TRBJ2-7
clone size: -
D gene: TRBD1
V gene: TRBV5-4
CDR3 DNA: TGTGCCAGCAGACCCGCCGACAGGGGAATAAACGAGCAGTACTTC
CDR3 protein: CASRPADRGINEQYF

J gene: TRBJ2-2
clone size: -
D gene: -
V gene: TRBV28
CDR3 DNA: TGTGCCAGCAGTTTAGCGGGCACCGGGGAGCTGTTTTTT
CDR3 protein: CASSLAGTGELFF

J gene: TRBJ1-1
clone size: few
D gene: -
V gene: TRBV4-1
CDR3 DNA: TGCGCCAGCAGTCCAGGGATGGGCACTGAAGCTTTCTTT
CDR3 protein: CASSPGMGTEAFF

J gene: TRBJ2-1
clone size: -
D gene: TRBD2
V gene: TRBV10-2
CDR3 DNA: TGCGCCAGCAGCGGACTAGCGGGAGGCTATGAGCAGTTCTTC
CDR3 protein: CASSGLAGGYEQFF

J gene: TRBJ1-3
clone size: once
D gene: TRBD1
V gene: TRBV2
CDR3 DNA: TGTGCCAGCAGTGGACAGGGGCCCGGAAACACCATATATTTT
CDR3 protein: CASSGQGPGNTIYF

J gene: TRBJ2-1
clone size: -
D gene: TRBD2
V gene: TRBV5-1
CDR3 DNA: TGCGCCAGCAGCCTGACTAGCGGGAGGAGGGATGAGCAGTTCTTC
CDR3 protein: CASSLTSGRRDEQFF

J gene: TRBJ2-1
clone size: -
D gene: TRBD2
V gene: TRBV7-3
CDR3 DNA: TGTGCCAGCAGCGTAGCGGGGGGGTACAATGAGCAGTTCTTC
CDR3 protein: CASSVAGGYNEQFF

J gene: TRBJ1-2
clone size: -
D gene: -
V gene: TRBV29-1
CDR3 DNA: TGCAGCGTTCCACTCCGGACAGACGGTGGCTACACCTTC
CDR3 protein: CSVPLRTDGGYTF

J gene: TRBJ1-1
clone size: -
D gene: -
V gene: TRBV16
CDR3 DNA: TGTGCCAGCAGCCAGACCGGTCCGGGGAGCCAATTTGAAGCTTTCTTT
CDR3 protein: CASSQTGPGSQFEAFF

J gene: TRBJ1-5
clone size: -
D gene: -
V gene: TRBV28
CDR3 DNA: TGTGCCAGCAGGCAGGGTGGCGGGAAGCCCCAGCATTTT
CDR3 protein: CASRQGGGKPQHF

J gene: TRBJ1-3
clone size: -
D gene: -
V gene: TRBV7-2
CDR3 DNA: TGTGCCAGCAGCAACAGGGTTTTATCTGGAAACACCATATATTTT
CDR3 protein: CASSNRVLSGNTIYF